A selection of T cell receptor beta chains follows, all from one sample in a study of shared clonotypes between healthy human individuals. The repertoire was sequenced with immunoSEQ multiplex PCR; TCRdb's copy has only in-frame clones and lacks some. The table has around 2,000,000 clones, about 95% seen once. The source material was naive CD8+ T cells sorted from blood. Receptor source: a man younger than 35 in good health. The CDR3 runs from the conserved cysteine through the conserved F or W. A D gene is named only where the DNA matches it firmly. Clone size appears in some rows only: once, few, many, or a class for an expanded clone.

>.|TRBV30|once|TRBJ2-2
CAKSYGGELFF
TGTGCCAAAAGCTACGGCGGGGAGCTGTTTTTT
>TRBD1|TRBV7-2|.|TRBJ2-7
CASRRDRASEQYF
TGTGCCAGCAGGCGGGACAGGGCAAGCGAGCAGTACTTC
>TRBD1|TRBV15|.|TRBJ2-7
CATSFGTGSYEQYF
TGTGCCACCAGCTTTGGGACAGGTTCCTACGAGCAGTACTTC
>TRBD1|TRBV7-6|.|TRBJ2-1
CASSPTEFGTGPIF
TGTGCCAGCAGCCCAACTGAGTTCGGGACAGGCCCGATCTTC
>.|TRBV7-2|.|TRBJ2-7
CASSLNPGSVYEQYF
TGTGCCAGCAGCTTAAACCCAGGTTCGGTATACGAGCAGTACTTC
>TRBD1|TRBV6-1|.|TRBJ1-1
CASSKRTGYAEAFF
TGTGCCAGCAGTAAACGGACAGGGTACGCTGAAGCTTTCTTT
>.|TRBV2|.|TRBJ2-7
CASGGALYEQYF
TGTGCCAGCGGAGGTGCCCTCTACGAGCAGTACTTC
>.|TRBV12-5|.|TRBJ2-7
CASGWPDSPYEQYF
TGTGCTAGTGGTTGGCCAGACAGCCCATACGAGCAGTACTTC
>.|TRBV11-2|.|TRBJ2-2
CASSRTDFYTGELFF
TGTGCCAGCAGCCGGACAGACTTTTACACCGGGGAGCTGTTTTTT
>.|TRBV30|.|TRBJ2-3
CAWSRQASTDTQYF
TGTGCCTGGAGCCGACAGGCTAGCACAGATACGCAGTATTTT
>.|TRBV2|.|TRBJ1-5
CASSGINQPQHF
TGTGCCAGCAGCGGCATCAATCAGCCCCAGCATTTT
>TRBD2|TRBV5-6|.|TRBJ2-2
CASSQLAGGRTGELFF
TGTGCCAGCAGCCAATTAGCGGGAGGGAGAACCGGGGAGCTGTTTTTT
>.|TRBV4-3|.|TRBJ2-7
CASSPTEGYEQYF
TGCGCCAGCAGCCCGACGGAGGGCTACGAGCAGTACTTC
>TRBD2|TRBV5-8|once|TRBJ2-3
CASSLGTILAGGRTDTQYF
TGTGCCAGCAGCTTGGGCACCATACTAGCGGGAGGCCGCACAGATACGCAGTATTTT
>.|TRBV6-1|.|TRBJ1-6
CASRGSNSPLHF
TGTGCCAGCAGGGGCAGCAATTCACCCCTCCACTTT
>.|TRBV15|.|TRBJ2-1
CATSRPLWTVYNEQFF
TGTGCCACCAGCCGGCCCTTATGGACGGTTTACAATGAGCAGTTCTTC
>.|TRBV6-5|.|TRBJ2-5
CASSYTGMGAETQYF
TGTGCCAGCAGTTACACTGGAATGGGTGCAGAGACCCAGTACTTC
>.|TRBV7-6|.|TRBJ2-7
CASSLGGAGSYEQYF
TGTGCCAGCAGCTTAGGGGGGGCCGGTAGTTACGAGCAGTACTTC
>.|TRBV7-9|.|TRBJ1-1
CASSLAGLGDTEAFF
TGTGCCAGCAGCTTAGCTGGCCTGGGGGACACTGAAGCTTTCTTT
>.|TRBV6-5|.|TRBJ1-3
CASSRYPGTGDTIYF
TGTGCCAGCAGTCGCTACCCCGGGACCGGGGACACCATATATTTT
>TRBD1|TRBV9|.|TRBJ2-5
CASSVGGGEGVETQYF
TGTGCCAGCAGCGTAGGAGGGGGCGAAGGAGTGGAGACCCAGTACTTC
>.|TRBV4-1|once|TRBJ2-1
CASSQLLYNEQFF
TGCGCCAGCAGCCAACTCTTATACAATGAGCAGTTCTTC
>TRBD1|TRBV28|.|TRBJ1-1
CASRTTGDRNTEAFF
TGTGCCAGCAGGACCACAGGGGACAGGAACACTGAAGCTTTCTTT
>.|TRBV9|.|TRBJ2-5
CASSVFGGEETQYF
TGTGCCAGCAGCGTATTTGGGGGTGAAGAGACCCAGTACTTC
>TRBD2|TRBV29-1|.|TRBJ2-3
CSVEDPETSGILPTDTQYF
TGCAGCGTTGAAGATCCGGAGACTAGCGGGATTCTACCCACAGATACGCAGTATTTT
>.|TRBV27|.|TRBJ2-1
CASSSDTSSYNEQFF
TGTGCCAGCAGTTCGGACACTTCTTCCTACAATGAGCAGTTCTTC
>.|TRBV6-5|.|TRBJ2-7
CASSYSTGRVMYEQYF
TGTGCCAGCAGTTACTCGACAGGCCGAGTGATGTACGAGCAGTACTTC
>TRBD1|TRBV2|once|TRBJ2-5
CARRQGAETQYF
TGTGCCAGACGACAGGGAGCGGAGACCCAGTACTTC
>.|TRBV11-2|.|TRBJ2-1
CASSLDGDEQFF
TGTGCCAGCAGCTTAGACGGCGATGAGCAGTTCTTC
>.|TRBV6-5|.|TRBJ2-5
CASSYSIAPAETQYF
TGTGCCAGCAGTTACTCGATAGCTCCGGCGGAGACCCAGTACTTC
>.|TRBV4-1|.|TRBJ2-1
CASSPGWGDNEQFF
TGCGCCAGCAGCCCTGGGTGGGGGGACAATGAGCAGTTCTTC
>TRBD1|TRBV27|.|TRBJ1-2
CASSLPDRANYGYTF
TGTGCCAGCAGTCTACCCGACAGGGCTAACTATGGCTACACCTTC
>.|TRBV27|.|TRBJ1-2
CPPQGSNYGYTF
TGTCCCCCCCAGGGATCTAACTATGGCTACACCTTC
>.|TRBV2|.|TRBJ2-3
CASNPSRTRSSTDTQYF
TGTGCCAGCAATCCCTCTAGGACACGTTCTAGCACAGATACGCAGTATTTT